The present TCR beta chain was sequenced within a study of blood T cell repertoires in COVID-19. Study context: T cells, B-cell-depleted T cells, or PBMCs supplied cDNA or gDNA.

Enrollees, about 18 to 89 years old, lived in about two dozen US areas. Participants' reported clinical history set cohort assignment. Original data processing: Using reference gene primer amplification, nucleated cell counts were estimated. Only in-frame clones appear in the TCRdb table, and some are missing; sequencing was by immunoSEQ multiplex PCR. V and J calls and clone size are copied from that table; D and trimming were computed from the DNA. This table has about 250,000 clones, approximately 85% appearing once. CDR1 and CDR2 from the germline V gene are WSHSY and SAAADI. This CDR3 contains 17 residues. Unmatched junction bases numbered 9, after V lost 2 bases and J lost 3 bases.

The receptor was derived from a woman between 45 and 65 years old with acute COVID-19. The chain couples TRBV10-2 to TRBJ1-1, with 10 nucleotides matching TRBD1. The sample taken for sequencing was PBMCs or T cells enriched from blood (not recorded which). CDR3 region: CASSEVGQGVSDTEAFF. In DNA, the CDR3 is TGCGCCAGCAGTGAGGTCGGACAGGGGGTTTCAGACACTGAAGCTTTCTTT.